The clone carrying this T cell receptor beta chain was seen a handful of times. Per germline, CDR1 GTSNPN and CDR2 SVGIG (reference sequence). Trimming left V 2 bases short and J 1 base short, with 14 bases between. The CDR3 is 15 amino acids. This sample stems from a study of naive and memory T cell subsets. Amplification of ligated cDNA took four PCR rounds with SP2 and nested alpha and beta constant primers. TCRdb independently ran MiXCR on the UMI-ligation and nested PCR reads; one entry per CDR3 protein. The repertoire holds more than 30,000 distinct CDR3 sequences, with approximately 10% as singletons. The treatment was: skin biopsy from PPD injection site in Mantoux-positive individual. TCR cDNA received a 3' ligated oligonucleotide that carried a UMI. Tuberculin skin test biopsies were taken where PPD was injected in Mantoux-positive people.

The V gene is TRBV30, the J gene TRBJ2-5, with unresolved D. The sequenced sample was skin, obtained from a tuberculin skin test site. The sequence derives from an adult in good health. CDR3 amino acids: CAWSKTTRFQETQYF. Here the CDR3 DNA reads TGTGCCTGGAGTAAAACGACCCGATTCCAAGAGACCCAGTACTTC.